Listed below are T cell receptor beta chains from one sample, sequenced in a study of blood T cells in healthy people across ages. Each CDR3 protein gets one entry after TCRdb re-called the 5' RACE reads with MiXCR. This table has 1,800,000 or so distinct CDR3 sequences, about 39% appearing once. The sample taken for sequencing was blood. The receptors were gathered from a human donor in good health. The CDR3 runs from the conserved cysteine through the conserved F or W. D genes are given only for firm matches. Clone size is shown for a subset of rows, as once, few, many or a class of expanded clone.

>TRBJ2-1|.|TRBV29-1|.
TGCAGCGTTGTCTTCCGGGATGGGCAGTTCTTC
CSVVFRDGQFF
>TRBJ2-4|.|TRBV7-2|TRBD2
TGTGCCAGCAGTCGGACTAGCGGGGGCCTACTAGCCAAAAACATTCAGTACTTC
CASSRTSGGLLAKNIQYF
>TRBJ2-1|.|TRBV9|TRBD1
TGTGCCAGCAGCCCCAAACAGGGACAGGGTAGGAATGAGCAGTTCTTC
CASSPKQGQGRNEQFF
>TRBJ2-7|few|TRBV12-3/TRBV12-4|.
TGTGCCAGCAGGGACCCTACGACCTACGAGCAGTACTTC
CASRDPTTYEQYF
>TRBJ2-7|.|TRBV6-6|TRBD1
TGTGCCAGCAGTAAAACAGGGGGGATGACCTACGAGCAGTACTTC
CASSKTGGMTYEQYF
>TRBJ2-2|.|TRBV5-1|TRBD1
TGCGCCAGCAGCAGGAACAGGGGGCGCAGGACCGGGGAGCTGTTTTTT
CASSRNRGRRTGELFF
>TRBJ2-1|.|TRBV4-2|TRBD1
TGTGCCGGCAGCCAGGCAGGGGGAGACTCCGACAATGAGCAGTTCTTC
CAGSQAGGDSDNEQFF
>TRBJ2-1|few|TRBV7-2|.
TGTGCCAGCAGCTTAGGGACGAGTCATGAGCAGTTCTTC
CASSLGTSHEQFF
>TRBJ2-7|.|TRBV3-1|TRBD2
TGTGCCAGCAGCCAAGAAGGGGGGACTAGTCCCTACGAGCAGTACTTC
CASSQEGGTSPYEQYF
>TRBJ2-7|.|TRBV9|TRBD1
TGTGCCAGCAGCGGATCTACAGGGGGGACCGAGCAGTACTTC
CASSGSTGGTEQYF
>TRBJ2-2|.|TRBV9|.
TGTGCCAGCAGCGTAGTTGAGGGGCGTAGGGGCGGGGAGCTGTTTTTT
CASSVVEGRRGGELFF
>TRBJ2-1|.|TRBV12-5|TRBD1
TGTGCTAGTAGTTACGGGACAGGGGTCTATGAGCAGTTCTTC
CASSYGTGVYEQFF
>TRBJ1-4|once|TRBV28|.
TGTGCCAGCAGTCCGCATTGGGGGGTTGGTGAAAAACTGTTTTTT
CASSPHWGVGEKLFF
>TRBJ1-5|few|TRBV20-1|TRBD1
TGCAGTGCTAGTACAGGGGTGAATCAGCCCCAGCATTTT
CSASTGVNQPQHF
>TRBJ2-5|.|TRBV5-1|TRBD1
TGCGCCAGCAGCTACGGACAGGGAAGGTCAAAGCTCCAAGAGACCCAGTACTTC
CASSYGQGRSKLQETQYF
>TRBJ1-1|.|TRBV7-9|.
TGTGCCAGCAGCTTATCCCCGAGCACTGAAGCTTTCTTT
CASSLSPSTEAFF
>TRBJ2-7|once|TRBV25-1|.
TGTGCCAGCAGTGAATCGGGGTTAAGGAACGAGCAGTACTTC
CASSESGLRNEQYF
>TRBJ2-7|.|TRBV4-3|.
TGCGCCAGCAGCCAAGAGCCAGCTAGCTCCTACAATGAGCAGTACTTC
CASSQEPASSYNEQYF
>TRBJ2-7|.|TRBV6-6|TRBD1
TGTGCCAGCAGTTACGGGCCCCGGACAGGGCCCTACGAGCAGTACTTC
CASSYGPRTGPYEQYF
>TRBJ2-3|many|TRBV4-3|.
TGCGCCAGCAGCCAGGTCTACACAGATACGCAGTATTTT
CASSQVYTDTQYF
>TRBJ2-1|few|TRBV7-3|.
TGTGCCAGCAGCTCTGAGGGTGGTCGTAAGCAGCAGTTCTTC
CASSSEGGRKQQFF
>TRBJ1-2|.|TRBV12-3/TRBV12-4|.
TGTGCCACCAGGGAGGAGGGCTATGGCTACACCTTC
CATREEGYGYTF
>TRBJ2-3|.|TRBV7-9|.
TGTGCCAGCAGCTATAAAACAGGGTCCGGCACAGATACGCGGTATTTT
CASSYKTGSGTDTRYF
>TRBJ1-2|few|TRBV4-1|TRBD1
TGCGCCAGCAGCCAAGATCCTATAGGGACAGGGGTTGGCTACACCTTC
CASSQDPIGTGVGYTF
>TRBJ1-5|.|TRBV28|.
TGTGCCAGCAGTGGGGAGGGGAATCAGCCCCAGCATTTT
CASSGEGNQPQHF
>TRBJ2-5|few|TRBV9|.
TGTGCCAGCAGCGTAGGAGGAGGGGCGGTGGGAGAGACCCAGTACTTC
CASSVGGGAVGETQYF
>TRBJ2-7|few|TRBV20-1|TRBD1
TGCAGTGCTGACAGGGCGGACGAGCAGTACTTC
CSADRADEQYF
>TRBJ1-6|.|TRBV20-1|TRBD1
TGCAGTGCTAGAGATTCGGAGTCGGGACAGGGGCCTCGGGCACCCCTCCACTTT
CSARDSESGQGPRAPLHF
>TRBJ2-1|.|TRBV4-1|TRBD2
TGCGCCAGCAGCCAAAACCCCCCGGAGGTAGCGGGGGGAATGATTTTGGAGCAGTTTTTC
CASSQNPPEVAGGMILEQFF
>TRBJ2-7|few|TRBV4-2|TRBD1
TGTGCCAGCAGCCAAGAACTTATATGGGACAGCTACGAGCAGTACTTC
CASSQELIWDSYEQYF
>TRBJ2-5|.|TRBV20-1|.
TGCAGTGCTAGAGAAGGTGCAGTTATGGAGACCCAGTACTTC
CSAREGAVMETQYF
>TRBJ2-5|few|TRBV4-2|TRBD2
TGTGCCAGCAGCCAAGATCGGGCTAGGGGACTAGCGGGGGGGACACAAGAGACCCAGTACTTC
CASSQDRARGLAGGTQETQYF
>TRBJ2-7|.|TRBV29-1|.
TGCAGCGTTGACGGGGATCACGGGGAGCTCTACGAGCAGTACTTC
CSVDGDHGELYEQYF
>TRBJ2-5|.|TRBV20-1|.
TGCAGTGCTAGAGACAGAAAGGGGCAAGAGACCCAGTACTTC
CSARDRKGQETQYF
>TRBJ1-2|.|TRBV28|.
TGTGCCAGCAGTGGACCGAATCTCAGACTCTATGGCTACACCTTC
CASSGPNLRLYGYTF
>TRBJ1-1|.|TRBV5-4|.
TGTGCCAGTAGCTCGGCCAAGATGGCCACGAACACTGAAGCTTTCTTT
CASSSAKMATNTEAFF
>TRBJ2-1|.|TRBV9|.
TGTGCCAGCGGCGTAGTCGCTAGTCCCCACTACAATGAGCAGTTCTTC
CASGVVASPHYNEQFF
>TRBJ1-2|.|TRBV6-2/TRBV6-3|.
TGTGCCAGCAGTTACGTTGGGGGGATCTATGGCTACACCTTC
CASSYVGGIYGYTF
>TRBJ2-7|.|TRBV5-1|.
TGCGCCAGCAGCCTCCGACTAGATGGGGCCTACGAGCAGTACTTC
CASSLRLDGAYEQYF
>TRBJ2-1|.|TRBV3-1|TRBD2
TGTGCCAGCAGCCAAGGCGTAGCGGGGGGGCGCTACAATGAGCAGTTCTTC
CASSQGVAGGRYNEQFF
>TRBJ2-5|.|TRBV3-1|.
TGTGCCAGCAGCCAACCCCCGGGGAAAGAGACCCAGTACTTC
CASSQPPGKETQYF
>TRBJ1-5|few|TRBV12-3/TRBV12-4|TRBD1
TGTGCCAGCAGTTATGGACAGGAGGGTCAGCCCCAGCATTTT
CASSYGQEGQPQHF
>TRBJ1-2|few|TRBV7-3|.
TGTGCCAGCAGCCCCACTACGGTGGCAGCCTATGGCTACACCTTC
CASSPTTVAAYGYTF
>TRBJ2-1|.|TRBV27|TRBD2
TGTGCCAGCAGTCCAAGGACTAGCGGGGTAGGTGGTGAGCAGTTCTTC
CASSPRTSGVGGEQFF
>TRBJ1-1|.|TRBV5-1|.
TGCGCCAGCAGCTTGTTATCGGGTTCTGAAGCTTTCTTT
CASSLLSGSEAFF
>TRBJ2-5|few|TRBV12-3/TRBV12-4|TRBD1
TGTGCCAGCAGTGGCGGACAGGAGTCGTACCAAGAGACCCAGTACTTC
CASSGGQESYQETQYF
>TRBJ2-3|.|TRBV20-1|.
TGCAGTGCCATCCCCGCAGGCACAGATACGCAGTATTTT
CSAIPAGTDTQYF
>TRBJ2-5|few|TRBV7-6|.
TGTGCCAGCACCTTGGGGGGTATGGAGACCCAGTACTTC
CASTLGGMETQYF
>TRBJ2-1|few|TRBV7-9|.
TGTGCCAGCAGCCCCGGTCTCGGGGGTAACGAGCAGTTCTTC
CASSPGLGGNEQFF
>TRBJ2-3|.|TRBV7-2|TRBD2
TGCGCCAGCAGCCGGCAAGTTAGCGGGGGGGCCGGGGATACGCAGTATTTT
CASSRQVSGGAGDTQYF
>TRBJ2-1|few|TRBV30|TRBD2
TGTGCCTGGAGTAGTGTAAGCGGGGGGGCCCGTCGCGAGCAGTTCTTC
CAWSSVSGGARREQFF
>TRBJ1-2|.|TRBV5-1|.
TGCGCCAGCAGCTCTCTGGACGGTGGCTACACCTTC
CASSSLDGGYTF
>TRBJ2-1|few|TRBV4-3|TRBD2
TGCGCCAGCAGCCAGGATATAGCGGGAGCTTCCTACAATGAGCAGTTCTTC
CASSQDIAGASYNEQFF
>TRBJ1-2|.|TRBV7-2|.
TGTGCCAGCAGCTTAGCTATTACTAACTATGGCTACACCTTC
CASSLAITNYGYTF